This T cell receptor beta chain was sequenced for a study of molecular identifiers for immune sequencing clone quantification. Study-wide background: Replicate RNA came from 20,000 or 100,000 naive CD8 cells and was split five ways, and four parts were sequenced.

TCRdb fed the PCR reads into MiXCR, producing one record per CDR3 protein. The data show tens of thousands of distinct CDR3 sequences, with about a third seen just once and 3% to 4% held by the top ten. With RNA at 10%, 30% or 50%, naive CD8 libraries came from roughly 21,000 to 960,000 sorted cells. Sorted naive CD8 T cells were those defined as CD8+CD4-CCR7+CD45RA+. The V end lost 6 bases, the J end lost 6 bases, and 13 bases lay between the germline ends. This CDR3 contains 12 residues. Per the germline V gene, CDR1 is SGHDT and CDR2 is YYEEEE. The table lists this clonotype with a few counts. The sequencing input was naive CD8+ T cells from blood, with Jurkat cell RNA spiked in. Documented subset: FACS-sorted CD8+CD4-CCR7+CD45RA+ naive T cells. The rearrangement links TRBV5-6 to TRBJ2-7, with D unclear. The origin of this receptor is a human donor in good health. Some libraries in this study had Jurkat cell RNA spiked in. In nucleotides, the CDR3 is TGTGCCAGCACCGTAGGTAGTTCCGAGCAGTACTTC. Translating it yields CASTVGSSEQYF.